The 12 T cell receptor beta chains given below trace back to one sample, sequenced in a study of blood T cell repertoires in COVID-19. The data were produced by immunoSEQ multiplex PCR, yet TCRdb's version contains in-frame clones alone and is incomplete. Among some 70,000 clones listed, roughly 89% were seen once. Source material: peripheral blood. Every receptor here comes from a man aged 55 to 70 with acute or convalescent COVID-19.

V is TRBV5-6 and J is TRBJ2-7; tentatively, D is TRBD2 (5 bases). Germline CDR1 is SGHDT and CDR2 is YYEEEE. V was shortened by 5 bases and J by 6 bases, with 12 bases between the two germline ends. This CDR3 is 12 amino acids long. The CDR3 sequence is CASRSGGPEQYF. The CDR3 DNA sequence: TGTGCCAGCAGATCAGGAGGTCCCGAGCAGTACTTC.

V and J are TRBV6-5 and TRBJ2-7; 7 bases fit TRBD1. The CDR3 has 16 amino acids. V dropped 2 bases and J dropped 2; count of bases not matched to a gene: 9. Germline loops: CDR1 MNHEY, CDR2 SVGAGI. CDR3 sequence reads: CASSYALTGIPYEQYF. In DNA form, the CDR3 reads TGTGCCAGCAGTTACGCCCTGACAGGGATTCCCTACGAGCAGTACTTC.

The DNA for the CDR3 is TGCGCCAGCAGCTTGCCAGGGAACACTGAAGCTTTCTTT. Translation: CASSLPGNTEAFF. V gene TRBV5-1 combines with J gene TRBJ1-1, with unresolved D. Germline V lookup: CDR1 SGHRS, CDR2 YFSETQ. Trimming left V 1 base short and J 1 base short, with 5 bases between. The CDR3 loop spans 13 amino acids. Supplemented by reference TRBV5-1 and TRBJ1-1, the full variable domain reads KAGVTQTPRYLIKTRGQQVTLSCSPISGHRSVSWYQQTPGQGLQFLFEYFSETQRNKGNFPGRFSGRQFSNSRSEMNVSTLELGDSALYLCASSLPGNTEAFFGQGTRLTVV.

V is TRBV5-1 and J is TRBJ1-3, with 7 bases matching TRBD1. Germline V lookup: CDR1 SGHRS, CDR2 YFSETQ. The ends lost 2 bases at V and 0 bases at J; junction bases unmatched: 20. The length of the CDR3 is 21 residues. The CDR3 bases are TGCGCCAGCAGCTTTCAACCGACAGGGCGCGGTTCCCAGGGCTCTGGAAACACCATATATTTT. Protein product: CASSFQPTGRGSQGSGNTIYF.

This chain connects TRBV15 to TRBJ2-5; D remains unclear. The CDR3 covers 11 residues. In germline, CDR1 is LNHNV, CDR2 YYDKDF (reference sequence). The V and J ends lost 3 bases and 5 bases respectively, with 4 bases between them. The DNA for the CDR3 is TGTGCCACCAGCAGGTCTGAGACCCAGTACTTC. It specifies CATSRSETQYF.

The V and J genes are TRBV5-1 and TRBJ2-3; D perhaps matches TRBD2 (6 bases). Germline-derived CDR1 and CDR2 are SGHRS and YFSETQ. Trimming stripped 1 base from V and 0 bases from J, with 9 bases between. The CDR3 has 15 amino acids. The CDR3 DNA reads as TGCGCCAGCAGCTTGCGCGGGGTTAGCACAGATACGCAGTATTTT. Its translation is CASSLRGVSTDTQYF.

V is TRBV4-2 and J is TRBJ2-5, with 8 positions matching TRBD1. Germline assignment: CDR1 LGHNA and CDR2 YNFKEQ. The length of the CDR3 is 17 residues. V shed 4 bases and J 0 bases; nucleotides not matched to a gene: 10. Here the CDR3 reads CASSPQGAGGNQETQYF. CDR3 bases: TGTGCCAGCAGCCCCCAGGGGGCAGGGGGCAACCAAGAGACCCAGTACTTC.

V usage is TRBV5-1 and J usage is TRBJ1-6; D unclear. This CDR3 region has 13 residues. Trimming stripped 0 bases from V and 6 bases from J, with 4 bases between. CDR1 and CDR2 from the germline V gene are SGHRS and YFSETQ. CDR3 bases: TGCGCCAGCAGCTTGGACGGTAATTCACCCCTCCACTTT. Translation: CASSLDGNSPLHF.

The J gene is TRBJ2-7, the V gene TRBV20-1, with 9 nucleotides matching TRBD1. V gave up 3 bases and J gave up 5 bases; unmatched junction bases: 14. The V gene's germline CDR1 is DFQATT and CDR2 SNEGSKA (reference sequence). This CDR3 is 16 amino acids long. CDR3 sequence (DNA): TGCAGTGCTAGTGGTTCTACAGGGGGCGCTCTCAACGAGCAGTACTTC. Its protein product is CSASGSTGGALNEQYF.

This chain links TRBV6-5 with TRBJ2-7; D possibly corresponds to TRBD2 (5 bases). Germline-derived CDR1 and CDR2 are MNHEY and SVGAGI. V was shortened by 6 bases and J by 2 bases, with 14 bases between the two germline ends. This CDR3 contains 14 residues. Here the CDR3 reads CASRKDSPAYEQYF. CDR3 sequence (DNA): TGTGCCAGCAGAAAGGACTCTCCGGCCTACGAGCAGTACTTC.

The chain carries TRBV10-3 and TRBJ2-7; tentative D call: TRBD2 (6 bases). This CDR3 contains 13 residues. The V gene's germline CDR1 is ENHRY and CDR2 SYGVKD. V was clipped by 8 bases and J by 3 bases, with 14 bases between them. The CDR3 sequence is CAIRDSNNYEQYF. In nucleotides, the CDR3 is TGTGCCATCCGGGACTCAAACAACTACGAGCAGTACTTC.

The chain has TRBV7-9 and TRBJ1-1; the match to TRBD1 covers 10 bases. The junction had 2 bases not matched to a gene; V was cut back by 3 bases and J by 1 base. Germline V gene data show CDR1 as SEHNR and CDR2 as FQNEAQ (reference sequence). This CDR3 is built from 15 residues. The CDR3 reads CASSFWTGGNTEAFF. CDR3 in DNA: TGTGCCAGCAGCTTCTGGACAGGGGGGAACACTGAAGCTTTCTTT. The full variable domain, its missing parts supplied by reference TRBV7-9 and TRBJ1-1, is DTGVSQNPRHKITKRGQNVTFRCDPISEHNRLYWYRQTLGQGPEFLTYFQNEAQLEKSRLLSDRFSAERPKGSFSTLEIQRTEQGDSAMYLCASSFWTGGNTEAFFGQGTRLTVV.